This T cell receptor (beta chain) was recovered during a study of blood T cell repertoires in COVID-19. Study background: Whether acute or convalescent, the COVID-19 samples came from the United States, Italy and Spain. PBMCs, B-cell-depleted T cells, or T cells were the source of the cDNA or gDNA that made up the material.

Germline V gene sequence: CDR1 SNHLY, CDR2 FYNNEI. The V end lost 4 bases, the J end lost 2 bases, and 24 bases lay between the germline ends. CDR3 length equals 19 residues. In the original analysis: Using reference gene primer amplification, nucleated cell counts were estimated. Some clones are missing from TCRdb's copy, which holds only in-frame ones; the method was immunoSEQ multiplex PCR. Clone size and the V and J calls come from that table; the DNA yielded D and trimming. This repertoire shows roughly 250,000 clones, around four fifths found once; its top ten account for more than 6%. V gene TRBV2 combines with J gene TRBJ2-1; possibly TRBD1 for D (6 bases). The receptor was isolated from a woman between 55 and 75 years old with active or convalescent COVID-19. Sequencing was carried out using peripheral blood. CDR3: CASSGPARFGQTAYNEQFF. The CDR3 DNA sequence: TGTGCCAGCAGTGGACCGGCGCGCTTCGGACAGACCGCCTACAATGAGCAGTTCTTC.